These 3 T cell receptor beta chains were sequenced from one sample in a study of human T cells and chemical hapten exposure. TCRdb called the RACE reads again in MiXCR, with one record for every CDR3 protein. The sample contains 300,000 to 450,000 distinct CDR3 sequences, roughly 4.8% of which appear only once. Time point given: patch test 1, 2 weeks after DPC sensitization. Treatment given: therapeutic diphenylcyclopropenone sensitization with weekly scalp DPC. The specimen comprised whole blood, sampled in connection with sensitization to the hapten diphenylcyclopropenone (DPC). These receptors originate from a woman between 50 and 59 years old with alopecia areata. Some clones in this sample may be carry-over from other donors' samples.

This clonotype was observed many times. V and J are TRBV25-1 and TRBJ1-4, with D possibly matching TRBD1 (5 bases). This CDR3 is 14 amino acids long. Trimming shortened V by 6 bases and J by 5 bases, and 13 bases separated the two germline ends. CDR1 is MGHDK and CDR2 is SYGVNS in the germline V gene. CDR3 sequence (DNA): TGTGCCAGCAGCCCCGGGACGGCAAATGAAAAACTGTTTTTT. As protein: CASSPGTANEKLFF.

Ten or more counts support this clonotype. V gene TRBV3-1 combines with J gene TRBJ1-5, with a weak D call TRBD1 (6 bases). Trimming cost V 1 base and J 6 bases, with 16 bases left between them. The CDR3 is 16 amino acids. Germline V gene lookup returns CDR1 LGHDT and CDR2 YNNKEL (reference sequence). The CDR3 nucleotides are TGTGCCAGCAGCCAAGCAGGGGAGAGCAGTGGTCAGCCCCAGCATTTT. Its translation: CASSQAGESSGQPQHF.

This clonotype was seen ten or more times. The V and J genes are TRBV5-1 and TRBJ1-1, with D uncertain. The CDR3 consists of 14 residues. V lost 2 bases, J lost 3 bases, and 11 bases lay in between. Germline V gives CDR1 SGHRS, CDR2 YFSETQ. CDR3 coding DNA: TGCGCCAGCAGCTTAGGAGGAGTGGACACTGAAGCTTTCTTT. Translation: CASSLGGVDTEAFF.